This entry lists 30 T cell receptor beta chains sequenced from one sample in a study of PD-1 blockade in mismatch repair-deficient tumors. TCRdb keeps only in-frame clones here, not all; method: immunoSEQ multiplex PCR. Found here are roughly 13,000 clones, around four fifths of them singletons; the top ten hold about 20%. Time point reported: approximately nine-day in vitro stimulation with candidate neoantigen peptide 4. Which antigens these TCRs recognize remains unknown. The sample here was cells cultured in vitro, taken from a patient treated with pembrolizumab. These receptors all come from an adult with mismatch repair-deficient cancer.

This clone was counted a single time. The V call is TRBV7-8, the J call TRBJ2-2, with 10 positions matching TRBD1. Germline-derived CDR1 and CDR2 are SGHVS and FQNEAQ. This CDR3 spans 16 amino acids. J was trimmed by 4 bases and V by 2 bases; bases with no gene match: 4. The CDR3 loop reads CASSLWTGGGTGELFF. The CDR3 coding sequence is TGTGCCAGCAGCTTATGGACAGGGGGGGGCACCGGGGAGCTGTTTTTT.

The V gene is TRBV7-2, the J gene TRBJ2-3; D is undetermined. This CDR3 region has 14 residues. The V gene's germline CDR1 is SGHTA and CDR2 FQGNSA. Trimming shortened V by 3 bases and J by 2 bases, and 9 bases separated the two germline ends. CDR3 coding DNA: TGTGCCAGCAGCTTGTTGCGGTACACAGATACGCAGTATTTT. This gives the protein CASSLLRYTDTQYF.

This chain joins TRBV21-1 and TRBJ2-5. TRBV21-1 is assigned pseudogene status. The CDR3 length is 15 residues. DNA of the CDR3: TGTGCCAGCAGCAAAGTTGTTGGGGGAATTGAGACCCAGTACTTC. This gives the protein CASSKVVGGIETQYF.

The CDR3 sequence is CASSLGVRLAGNEQFF. CDR3 in DNA: TGTGCCAGCAGCTTAGGAGTAAGACTAGCGGGAAATGAGCAGTTCTTC. The chain has TRBV11-3 and TRBJ2-1, with 11 nucleotides matching TRBD2. This CDR3 has 16 residues. After removal of 1 base from V and 7 bases from J, the junction contained 6 bases not matched to a gene. CDR1 is SGHNT, CDR2 YENEEA, per germline.

The chain combines TRBV6-6 with TRBJ2-7, with D hard to call. Trimming took 0 bases from V and 1 from J, leaving 10 bases between them. CDR1 and CDR2 from the germline V gene are MNHNY and SVGAGI (reference sequence). This CDR3 contains 15 residues. CDR3 sequence reads: CASSYSTLVSYEQYF. In nucleotides, the CDR3 is TGTGCCAGCAGTTACTCGACGCTAGTTTCCTACGAGCAGTACTTC.

A single count supports this clone. The CDR3 protein is CASSLGLAESNLYEQYF. CDR3 nucleotide sequence: TGTGCCAGCAGCCTTGGACTAGCGGAGTCTAATTTGTACGAGCAGTACTTC. This sequence joins TRBV5-4 and TRBJ2-7, with 10 bases fitting TRBD2. V trimming: 4 bases; J trimming: 4 bases; junction bases outside the gene matches: 14. CDR3 length: 17 amino acids. Germline assignment: CDR1 SGHNT and CDR2 YYREEE (reference sequence).

A few counts support this clone. The chain couples TRBV5-1 to TRBJ2-7; D is uncertain. V gave up 0 bases and J gave up 4 bases, with 14 bases separating them. The CDR3 is 15 amino acids. In germline, CDR1 is SGHRS, CDR2 YFSETQ. The CDR3 sequence: CASSLDGQATYEQYF. DNA for the CDR3: TGCGCCAGCAGCTTGGATGGGCAGGCCACTTACGAGCAGTACTTC.

V usage is TRBV7-9 and J usage is TRBJ2-2; 10 bases match TRBD2. The V gene end was trimmed by 8 bases and the J gene end by 5 bases; junction bases not matched to a gene: 8. Germline V gives CDR1 SEHNR, CDR2 FQNEAQ (reference sequence). This CDR3 has 15 amino acids. The CDR3 is CASGSSGRNTGELFF. Here the CDR3 DNA reads TGTGCCAGCGGATCTAGCGGGAGAAATACCGGGGAGCTGTTTTTT.

Written as DNA, the CDR3 is TGTGCCAGCAGCTTAGAGACTAGCTCCTACAATGAGCAGTTCTTC. Protein product: CASSLETSSYNEQFF. The V call is TRBV11-3, the J call TRBJ2-1; perhaps TRBD2 as D (6 bases). The length of the CDR3 is 15 residues. V was shortened by 0 bases and J by 0 bases, with 6 bases between the two germline ends. The germline CDR1 and CDR2 sequences are SGHNT and YENEEA.

The chain has TRBV7-2 and TRBJ2-5; D gene unclear. The V and J ends lost 1 base and 1 base respectively, with 16 bases between them. The V gene's germline CDR1 is SGHTA and CDR2 FQGNSA. CDR3 length equals 17 residues. In DNA, the CDR3 is TGTGCCAGCAGCTTAGGTTGGTTCGGGCAGTCCCAAGAGACCCAGTACTTC. Its translation: CASSLGWFGQSQETQYF. Full variable domain (rest looked up from reference TRBV7-2 and TRBJ2-5): GAGVSQSPSNKVTEKGKDVELRCDPISGHTALYWYRQSLGQGLEFLIYFQGNSAPDKSGLPSDRFSAERTGGSVSTLTIQRTQQEDSAVYLCASSLGWFGQSQETQYFGPGTRLLVL.

This clone was seen a handful of times. V is TRBV11-1 and J is TRBJ2-7, with 10 bases aligning to TRBD2. In germline, CDR1 is SGHAT, CDR2 FQDESV (reference sequence). V shed 4 bases and J 3 bases; nucleotides not matched to a gene: 3. The CDR3 runs 14 residues. The CDR3: CASSSGLAHYEQYF. The CDR3 region has the DNA TGTGCCAGCAGCTCGGGACTAGCGCACTACGAGCAGTACTTC.

The chain recombines TRBV7-2 with TRBJ2-3; TRBD2 matches at 16 bases. This CDR3 comprises 18 residues. After removal of 4 bases from V and 0 bases from J, the junction contained 4 bases not matched to a gene. Germline assignment: CDR1 SGHTA and CDR2 FQGNSA. DNA for the CDR3: TGTGCCAGCAGCTGGGGACTAGCGGGAGGGCCCAGCACAGATACGCAGTATTTT. Translating gives CASSWGLAGGPSTDTQYF.

The chain carries TRBV11-3 and TRBJ2-3, with D possibly called TRBD1 or TRBD2 (5 bases each). This CDR3 spans 15 amino acids. V was pared by 5 bases and J by 2 bases, with 14 bases between. Germline CDR1 SGHNT, CDR2 YENEEA. CDR3 nucleotides: TGTGCCAGCAGCCGCCGGGTCGGGACCACAGATACGCAGTATTTT. Its translation is CASSRRVGTTDTQYF. Full variable domain (remainder filled in from reference TRBV11-3 and TRBJ2-3): EAGVVQSPRYKIIEKKQPVAFWCNPISGHNTLYWYLQNLGQGPELLIRYENEEAVDDSQLPKDRFSAERLKGVDSTLKIQPAELGDSAVYLCASSRRVGTTDTQYFGPGTRLTVL.

V gene TRBV5-1 combines with J gene TRBJ2-7; D call uncertain. V dropped 0 bases and J dropped 0 bases, with 7 bases sitting between them. Germline-derived CDR1 and CDR2 are SGHRS and YFSETQ. This CDR3 comprises 14 residues. CDR3 DNA sequence: TGCGCCAGCAGCTTGGTCTCGGACTCCTACGAGCAGTACTTC. It codes for CASSLVSDSYEQYF. The variable domain in full, with the rest retrieved from reference TRBV5-1 and TRBJ2-7, is KAGVTQTPRYLIKTRGQQVTLSCSPISGHRSVSWYQQTPGQGLQFLFEYFSETQRNKGNFPGRFSGRQFSNSRSEMNVSTLELGDSALYLCASSLVSDSYEQYFGPGTRLTVT.

The V gene is TRBV10-1, the J gene TRBJ1-1; D is undetermined. Germline V CDR1 and CDR2: WNHNN, SYGVQD (reference sequence). The CDR3 is 12 amino acids. The V gene lost 8 bases and the J gene lost 4 bases, with 11 bases spanning the gap. The CDR3 DNA follows: TGCGCCAGCTTTGGCAGGCTCACTGAAGCTTTCTTT. Its translation is CASFGRLTEAFF.

The rearrangement links TRBV27 to TRBJ1-2, with 7 bases aligning to TRBD1. The CDR3 runs 15 residues. Germline V gene lookup returns CDR1 MNHEY and CDR2 SMNVEV (reference sequence). V lost 3 bases, J lost 1 base, and 5 bases stayed unmatched. This CDR3 is CASSFIGGFNYGYTF. DNA of the CDR3: TGTGCCAGCAGTTTTATAGGGGGCTTTAACTATGGCTACACCTTC.

The V and J genes are TRBV6-1 and TRBJ2-3, with D perhaps TRBD1 (5 bases). This CDR3 is 16 amino acids long. Trimming took off 4 bases at V and 5 bases at J, with 19 bases between the two ends. Germline CDR1 is MNHNS and CDR2 is SASEGT. The CDR3 nucleotides are TGTGCCAGCAGTGTTGCTCCAGGGCTCGCCGGAGATACGCAGTATTTT. Its translation: CASSVAPGLAGDTQYF.

This clone was detected a few times. The chain uses TRBV6-1 and TRBJ2-3, with D possibly being TRBD1 or TRBD2 (6 bases each). Germline CDR1 reads MNHNS; CDR2 reads SASEGT. CDR3 length: 15 amino acids. Deletions cut 2 bases from V and 6 bases from J, with 15 bases between. CDR3 sequence: CASSETIIGGDTQYF. DNA for the CDR3: TGTGCCAGCAGTGAAACGATTATAGGGGGGGATACGCAGTATTTT.

The chain couples TRBV7-9 to TRBJ2-7; D ambiguous. V gave up 5 bases and J gave up 4 bases, with 9 bases separating them. Germline loops: CDR1 SEHNR, CDR2 FQNEAQ (reference sequence). The CDR3 covers 12 residues. The chain's CDR3 is CASSRTKYEQYF. CDR3 bases: TGTGCCAGCAGCCGGACCAAATACGAGCAGTACTTC.

The V call is TRBV2, the J call TRBJ2-2, with D uncertain. Germline CDR1 SNHLY, CDR2 FYNNEI. CDR3 length equals 12 residues. The V end was cut by 5 bases, the J end by 4 bases, with 5 bases between. This chain's CDR3 is CASSSSTGELFF. Here the CDR3 DNA reads TGTGCCAGCAGTTCGAGCACCGGGGAGCTGTTTTTT.

V gene TRBV6-5 combines with J gene TRBJ2-1, with D perhaps matching TRBD1 (5 bases). CDR3 length: 15 residues. The germline V and J ends were trimmed by 2 bases and 0 bases, with 8 bases remaining between them. Germline V lookup: CDR1 MNHEY, CDR2 SVGAGI. The CDR3: CASSYNQGSYNEQFF. CDR3 coding DNA: TGTGCCAGCAGTTACAATCAGGGCTCCTACAATGAGCAGTTCTTC.

V usage is TRBV23-1 and J usage is TRBJ2-3, with 16 bases identical to TRBD2. TRBV23-1 falls under the ORF class, with uncertain function. V was clipped by 9 bases and J by 3 bases; unmatched bases: 6. CDR3 length: 16 amino acids. CDR3 sequence (DNA): TGCGCCAGTAGGGGACTAGCGGGAGGGAAGACAGATACGCAGTATTTT. As protein: CASRGLAGGKTDTQYF.

This chain connects TRBV30 to TRBJ1-2, with D maybe TRBD1 (6 bases). Trimming removed 1 base at V and 7 bases at J, with 13 bases between. The CDR3 spans 13 residues. From germline, CDR1 is GTSNPN and CDR2 SVGIG (reference sequence). CDR3 loop: CAWSAPPGVGYTF. CDR3 bases: TGTGCCTGGAGTGCCCCTCCAGGGGTTGGCTACACCTTC.

The rearrangement joins TRBV6-6 to TRBJ1-5; D is uncertain. Germline V gives CDR1 MNHNY, CDR2 SVGAGI (reference sequence). The CDR3 is 14 residues long. Trimming removed 6 bases from V and 4 bases from J, with 13 bases in between. The CDR3 sequence is CASSTPGNNQPQHF. In DNA, the CDR3 is TGTGCCAGCAGCACCCCGGGAAATAATCAGCCCCAGCATTTT.

This chain links TRBV9 with TRBJ1-1; no reliable D call. V was trimmed by 0 bases and J by 4 bases, leaving 10 bases between them. Per the germline V gene, CDR1 is SGDLS and CDR2 is YYNGEE. CDR3 size: 14 residues. The CDR3 here is CASSVDPGGTEAFF. The CDR3, as DNA: TGTGCCAGCAGCGTAGATCCGGGCGGCACTGAAGCTTTCTTT.

This chain links TRBV19 with TRBJ2-5; 8 positions match TRBD2. From germline, CDR1 is LNHDA and CDR2 SQIVND (reference sequence). There are 14 residues in the CDR3. V dropped 2 bases and J dropped 3; count of bases not matched to a gene: 2. The CDR3, as DNA: TGTGCCAGTAGTATACTAGCGGGTGAAGAGACCCAGTACTTC. It encodes CASSILAGEETQYF.

The chain carries TRBV5-1 and TRBJ1-1; no definite D call. The V gene's germline CDR1 is SGHRS and CDR2 YFSETQ. CDR3 size: 13 residues. V lost 1 base, J lost 7 bases, and 11 bases lay in between. The CDR3 loop reads CASSLSVVGEAFF. The CDR3, as DNA: TGCGCCAGCAGCTTGTCAGTGGTGGGTGAAGCTTTCTTT. The full variable domain, in which reference TRBV5-1 and TRBJ1-1 provide the parts outside the CDR3, is KAGVTQTPRYLIKTRGQQVTLSCSPISGHRSVSWYQQTPGQGLQFLFEYFSETQRNKGNFPGRFSGRQFSNSRSEMNVSTLELGDSALYLCASSLSVVGEAFFGQGTRLTVV.

The V and J genes are TRBV21-1 and TRBJ1-1. TRBV21-1 is tagged as a pseudogene. The CDR3 is 11 residues long. This chain's CDR3 is CASTPNTEAFF. In DNA, the CDR3 is TGTGCCAGCACCCCGAACACTGAAGCTTTCTTT.

Regarding this clone: The identical CDR3 is also encoded by other nucleotide sequences in the sample. V and J are TRBV7-9 and TRBJ2-1, with D perhaps TRBD1 (6 bases). V was cut by 2 bases and J by 4 bases, with 12 bases left in between. Germline CDR1 is SEHNR and CDR2 is FQNEAQ (reference sequence). CDR3 length: 15 residues. As DNA, the CDR3 is TGTGCCAGCAGCTTAACACAGGGAACGTACAATGAGCAGTTCTTC. Amino acids: CASSLTQGTYNEQFF.

The rearrangement uses TRBV4-1 and TRBJ2-5, with 7 nucleotides matching TRBD2. Unmatched junction bases numbered 3, after V lost 4 bases and J lost 4 bases. The length of the CDR3 is 13 residues. Germline CDR1 MGHRA, CDR2 YSYEKL. The CDR3 protein is CASSLVAGETQYF. The CDR3 DNA reads TGCGCCAGCAGCCTCGTAGCGGGAGAGACCCAGTACTTC.